This entry lists 16 T cell receptor beta chains sequenced from one sample in a study of CD8 T cells in ankylosing spondylitis. What these receptors recognize is not known. TCRdb re-called the 5' RACE reads with MiXCR, one entry per CDR3 protein. The table records about 400,000 distinct CDR3 sequences, about a fifth of them present only once. Overall study results and limits: Seven to nine highly homologous variants formed a TCR beta motif that appeared characteristic of ankylosing spondylitis blood.

The sequencing sample was made of blood, either unsorted or a sorted T cell fraction (not recorded which). These receptors were collected from a male donor with ankylosing spondylitis.

The V call is TRBV11-2, the J call TRBJ2-7; 12 bases match TRBD2. The CDR3 loop spans 16 amino acids. Germline V gives CDR1 SGHAT, CDR2 FQNNGV. V trimming: 2 bases; J trimming: 6 bases; junction bases outside the gene matches: 8. CDR3 protein: CASSLWTSGEVGEQYF. CDR3 bases: TGTGCCAGCAGCTTATGGACTAGCGGGGAGGTAGGCGAGCAGTACTTC.

The rearrangement links TRBV7-3 to TRBJ2-3, with 8 positions matching TRBD2. The CDR3 has 15 amino acids. Germline CDR1 and CDR2: SGHTA and FQGTGA. With V trimmed by 3 bases and J by 1 base, 3 bases remained unmatched. The DNA for the CDR3 is TGTGCCAGCAGCTTCCAAGCGGGAGGCACAGATACGCAGTATTTT. Amino acid sequence: CASSFQAGGTDTQYF.

This clonotype was seen only a few times. The gene calls are TRBV4-3 and TRBJ1-5; D might be TRBD1 (5 bases). The germline gives CDR1 LGHNA, CDR2 YSLEER. The CDR3 is 17 amino acids. V lost 2 bases and J 0 bases, leaving 14 bases between the germline ends. The CDR3 region is CASSQSAGGLSNQPQHF. Here the CDR3 DNA reads TGCGCCAGCAGCCAATCCGCGGGGGGACTTAGCAATCAGCCCCAGCATTTT.

The chain links TRBV7-3 to TRBJ2-1; 7 positions agree with TRBD2. V was pared by 2 bases and J by 7 bases, with 11 bases of the junction left unmatched. The length of the CDR3 is 16 residues. Per the germline V gene, CDR1 is SGHTA and CDR2 is FQGTGA. The CDR3 here is CASSLGPRGTTNEQFF. The CDR3 DNA is TGTGCCAGCAGCTTAGGGCCGCGGGGGACTACTAATGAGCAGTTCTTC.

The V and J genes are TRBV28 and TRBJ2-6; 9 bases match TRBD1. Germline V gives CDR1 MDHEN, CDR2 SYDVKM. There are 18 residues in the CDR3. Trimming cost V 6 bases and J 0 bases; bases outside gene matches: 9. DNA for the CDR3: TGTGCCAGCAGCCGGCGGGACAGGGTTAGCTCTGGGGCCAACGTCCTGACTTTC. Amino acids: CASSRRDRVSSGANVLTF.

This clonotype was observed a few times. J is TRBJ2-7 and V is TRBV28, with D perhaps matching TRBD2 (5 bases). V dropped 2 bases and J dropped 3 bases, with 17 bases sitting between them. Germline values: CDR1 MDHEN, CDR2 SYDVKM. This CDR3 contains 16 residues. The CDR3 region is CASSLLATGSNYEQYF. The CDR3 DNA follows: TGTGCCAGCAGTTTACTAGCTACGGGGTCCAACTACGAGCAGTACTTC.

In its sample, this clonotype was seen many times. The chain joins TRBV4-1 to TRBJ2-7, with D maybe TRBD1 (5 bases). Germline V gene sequence: CDR1 MGHRA, CDR2 YSYEKL. The CDR3 has 17 residues. Trimming shortened V by 1 base and J by 9 bases, and 25 bases separated the two germline ends. The CDR3 coding sequence is TGCGCCAGCAGCCAAGGACAGCAACCAGTAGAAGGTACAGGGCAGTACTTC. Translation: CASSQGQQPVEGTGQYF.

The chain has TRBV15 and TRBJ2-1; D may match TRBD1 or TRBD2 (5 bases each). This CDR3 is 14 amino acids long. The germline V gene encodes CDR1 LNHNV and CDR2 YYDKDF (reference sequence). V was pared by 0 bases and J by 8 bases, with 11 bases between. The CDR3 protein is CATSRDPGRYEQFF. The CDR3 nucleotides read TGTGCCACCAGCAGAGATCCGGGACGCTATGAGCAGTTCTTC.

The CDR3 coding sequence is TGTGCCACCAGTGATGGCGCGGGAGGGCCGATGGAGACCCAGTACTTC. It translates to CATSDGAGGPMETQYF. The chain employs TRBV24-1 and TRBJ2-5; 9 bases match TRBD2. Germline loops: CDR1 KGHDR, CDR2 SFDVKD. Trimming at V came to 3 bases and at J to 5 bases, leaving 9 bases not matched to a gene. This CDR3 has 16 residues.

The J gene is TRBJ1-1, the V gene TRBV12-3 or TRBV12-4; D not resolved. CDR3 size: 13 residues. The V end lost 6 bases, the J end lost 1 base, and 9 bases lay between the germline ends. DNA of the CDR3: TGTGCCAGCAGGGGAACAGAGAACACTGAAGCTTTCTTT. Translation gives CASRGTENTEAFF.

This sequence joins TRBV5-1 and TRBJ2-7; 7 nucleotides line up with TRBD1. The CDR3 contains 14 residues. Per the germline V gene, CDR1 is SGHRS and CDR2 is YFSETQ. V gave up 1 base and J gave up 2 bases; unmatched junction bases: 3. CDR3 nucleotide sequence: TGCGCCAGCAGCTTGACCACAGGGGCCTACGAGCAGTACTTC. Encoded protein: CASSLTTGAYEQYF.

This chain uses TRBV15 with TRBJ2-1; 11 nucleotides match TRBD2. Trimming cost V 0 bases and J 3 bases; bases outside gene matches: 4. This CDR3 region has 17 residues. The germline CDR1 and CDR2 sequences are LNHNV and YYDKDF (reference sequence). In DNA form, the CDR3 reads TGTGCCACCAGCAGAGATTTAGCGGGGGGGGGCTACAATGAGCAGTTCTTC. Translated: CATSRDLAGGGYNEQFF.

This clonotype turned up a few times. The chain employs TRBV2 and TRBJ1-1; 7 positions match TRBD1. The J segment lost 0 bases and the V segment lost 6 bases, leaving 10 bases of the junction unmatched. The CDR3 has 16 residues. The germline gives CDR1 SNHLY, CDR2 FYNNEI. CDR3 protein: CASRSEGGLMNTEAFF. The CDR3 nucleotides read TGTGCCAGCAGGTCCGAAGGGGGCCTCATGAACACTGAAGCTTTCTTT.

This clonotype was observed once. The J gene is TRBJ2-1, the V gene TRBV12-3 or TRBV12-4; 15 positions agree with TRBD2. There are 19 residues in the CDR3. J gave up 0 bases and V 7 bases, and 10 bases lay outside the gene matches. The CDR3 loop is CASKLLGLAGGSSYNEQFF. CDR3 sequence (DNA): TGTGCCAGCAAACTCCTCGGACTAGCGGGAGGGAGCTCCTACAATGAGCAGTTCTTC.

In its sample, this clonotype was seen a few times. The V gene is TRBV5-6, the J gene TRBJ2-2; D remains unclear. Trimming took 0 bases from V and 0 from J, leaving 9 bases between them. Germline lookup yields CDR1 SGHDT and CDR2 YYEEEE. The CDR3 contains 16 residues. The CDR3 protein is CASSLEWGTNTGELFF. Written as DNA, the CDR3 is TGTGCCAGCAGCTTGGAGTGGGGTACGAACACCGGGGAGCTGTTTTTT.

The V call is TRBV5-5, the J call TRBJ1-4, with 7 positions matching TRBD1. The CDR3 covers 16 residues. J lost 8 bases, V lost 0 bases, and 10 bases had no gene match. Looked up from germline, CDR1 is SGHKS and CDR2 is YYEKEE (reference sequence). This CDR3 reads CASSLDRGPPTEKLFF. The CDR3 DNA is TGTGCCAGCAGCTTGGACAGGGGCCCCCCTACCGAAAAACTGTTTTTT.